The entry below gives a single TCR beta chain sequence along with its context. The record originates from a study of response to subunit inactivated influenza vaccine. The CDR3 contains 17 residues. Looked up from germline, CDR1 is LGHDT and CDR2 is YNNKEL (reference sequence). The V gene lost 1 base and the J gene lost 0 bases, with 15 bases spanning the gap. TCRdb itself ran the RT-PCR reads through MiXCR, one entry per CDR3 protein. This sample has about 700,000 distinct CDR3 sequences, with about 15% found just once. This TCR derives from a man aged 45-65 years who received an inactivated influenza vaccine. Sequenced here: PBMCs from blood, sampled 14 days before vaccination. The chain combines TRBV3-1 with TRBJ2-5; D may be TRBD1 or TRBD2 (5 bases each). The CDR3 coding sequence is TGTGCCAGCAGCCAAGTGAACCGGGGCCTGTACCAAGAGACCCAGTACTTC. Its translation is CASSQVNRGLYQETQYF.